The present T cell receptor (beta chain) was sequenced within a study of T cell repertoires in cytomegalovirus infection. Study-level background: Public TCR beta signatures were indicative of both CMV infection and a matching HLA type.

To note about this clonotype: Its cognate antigen is unknown.

Trimming at V came to 7 bases and at J to 4 bases, leaving 15 bases not matched to a gene. The germline V gene encodes CDR1 MNHEY and CDR2 SVGEGT. The CDR3 sequence is 17 residues long. Study results and limitations: Ex vivo, HLA-C-restricted CMV-specific TCR beta clonotypes prevailed over the rest of the response. People with CMV and the relevant HLA were identified by cumulative public TCR beta family frequency.

MiXCR, run by TCRdb on the reads, gives a single entry per CDR3 protein. Of around 550,000 distinct CDR3 sequences in the sample, around 27% were seen once. The clonotype originates from a human donor in good health (CMV status not recorded). Some clones in this sample may be carry-over from other donors' samples. The sequenced sample consisted of PBMCs. The rearrangement links TRBV6-2 or TRBV6-3 to TRBJ1-5; TRBD1 aligns across 8 bases. CDR3 region: CASILRETGVGNQPQHF. CDR3 nucleotides: TGTGCCAGCATCTTAAGAGAGACAGGGGTGGGGAATCAGCCCCAGCATTTT.